Sequencing of this T cell receptor beta chain was carried out in a study of identical twins. CDR1 SGHVS and CDR2 FQNEAQ come from the germline V gene. V was clipped by 3 bases and J by 4 bases; unmatched bases: 4. The CDR3 runs 17 residues. Each CDR3 protein gets one entry after TCRdb re-called the 5' RACE reads with MiXCR. The sample contains 350,000 to 450,000 distinct CDR3 sequences, less than 20% of which appear only once. Sequencing was carried out using naive T cells sorted from blood. The clonotype was recovered from a man over 45 in good health. The rearrangement uses TRBV7-8 and TRBJ2-6; 12 positions match TRBD1. Written as DNA, the CDR3 is TGTGCCAGCAGCTTCCGGGACAGGGGGCAAGGGGCCAACGTCCTGACTTTC. Protein sequence: CASSFRDRGQGANVLTF.